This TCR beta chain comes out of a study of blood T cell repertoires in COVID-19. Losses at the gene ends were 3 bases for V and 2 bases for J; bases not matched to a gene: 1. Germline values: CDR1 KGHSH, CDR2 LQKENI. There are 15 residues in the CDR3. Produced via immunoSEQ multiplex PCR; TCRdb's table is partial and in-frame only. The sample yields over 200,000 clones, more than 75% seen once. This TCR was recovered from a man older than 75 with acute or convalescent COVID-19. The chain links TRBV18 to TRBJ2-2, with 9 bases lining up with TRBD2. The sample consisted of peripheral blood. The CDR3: CASSPSGRNTGELFF. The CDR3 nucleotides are TGTGCCAGCTCACCTAGCGGGAGAAACACCGGGGAGCTGTTTTTT.